A selection of T cell receptor beta chains follows, all from one sample in a study of blood T cell repertoires in COVID-19. Generated by immunoSEQ multiplex PCR, the TCRdb table keeps only in-frame clones and is missing some. The sample includes 35,000 to 45,000 clones, around 88% of them seen just once. Sequences were obtained from peripheral blood. All receptors derive from a human donor in a cohort sampled during active COVID-19. Both conserved end residues are part of each CDR3. The D gene is left open where the match is weak. The listing skips clone size in some rows; elsewhere it reads once, few, many or a size class.

J: TRBJ1-2
D: TRBD1
size: NA
V: TRBV6-5
DNA: TGTGCCAGCAGGGGACAGGATGTAGACGGTGGCTACACCTTC
CDR3: CASRGQDVDGGYTF

J: TRBJ1-2
D: TRBD1
size: NA
V: TRBV7-2
DNA: TGTGCCAGCAGCCCGCGGGACAGGGAGGGGGCTAACTATGGCTACACCTTC
CDR3: CASSPRDREGANYGYTF

J: TRBJ1-5
D: NA
size: NA
V: TRBV14
DNA: TGTGCCAGCAGCCCACCTTTCCGAGGAGGGCCCCACAATCAGCCCCAGCATTTT
CDR3: CASSPPFRGGPHNQPQHF

J: TRBJ1-1
D: TRBD1
size: NA
V: TRBV6-5
DNA: TGTGCCAGCAGTTACTCTCACAGGGGGGACACTGAAGCTTTCTTT
CDR3: CASSYSHRGDTEAFF

J: TRBJ2-7
D: TRBD1
size: NA
V: TRBV7-3
DNA: TGTGCCAGCAGTATAGGGGGCGGCTACGAGCAGTACTTC
CDR3: CASSIGGGYEQYF

J: TRBJ1-1
D: NA
size: NA
V: TRBV3-1/TRBV3-2
DNA: TGTGCCAGCAGCCCCCAGTCGAACACTGAAGCTTTCTTT
CDR3: CASSPQSNTEAFF

J: TRBJ1-6
D: TRBD1
size: NA
V: TRBV3-1/TRBV3-2
DNA: TGTGCCAGCAGCCCGACAGGGGGCAATTCACCCCTCCACTTT
CDR3: CASSPTGGNSPLHF

J: TRBJ1-3
D: TRBD1
size: NA
V: TRBV25-1
DNA: TGTGCCACCCTAGACGACAGGGTCTTCGGAAACACCATATATTTT
CDR3: CATLDDRVFGNTIYF

J: TRBJ1-1
D: NA
size: NA
V: TRBV29-1
DNA: TGCAGCGTTGGAACCACCTCCACAGGTCTCACTGAAGCTTTCTTT
CDR3: CSVGTTSTGLTEAFF

J: TRBJ2-5
D: TRBD2
size: NA
V: TRBV7-2
DNA: TGTGCCAGCAGCCCCCTAGGGTTCGGCGGGAGAGTTGCGACCCAGTACTTC
CDR3: CASSPLGFGGRVATQYF

J: TRBJ1-1
D: NA
size: NA
V: TRBV18
DNA: TGTGCCAGCTCACCAGGTCCCCGTAACATGAACACTGAAGCTTTCTTT
CDR3: CASSPGPRNMNTEAFF

J: TRBJ2-2
D: TRBD1
size: NA
V: TRBV3-1/TRBV3-2
DNA: TGTGCCAGCAGCCAGGGGCGGACAGGGAACACCGGGGAGCTGTTTTTT
CDR3: CASSQGRTGNTGELFF

J: TRBJ2-1
D: TRBD2
size: NA
V: TRBV24-1
DNA: TGTGCCACCAGTGATTCGGGTGGGAGGGCCCACAATGAGCAGTTCTTC
CDR3: CATSDSGGRAHNEQFF

J: TRBJ2-2
D: TRBD1
size: NA
V: TRBV4-2
DNA: TGTGCCAGCAGCCACCCGACAGGGGGCATAGGGGAGCTGTTTTTT
CDR3: CASSHPTGGIGELFF

J: TRBJ1-1
D: NA
size: NA
V: TRBV29-1
DNA: TGCAGCGTTGAAGGGTTTGGGGGGGCGGTGAACACTGAAGCTTTCTTT
CDR3: CSVEGFGGAVNTEAFF

J: TRBJ2-7
D: TRBD1
size: once
V: TRBV7-6
DNA: TGTGCCAGCAGCTTAGACAGGGGAGTCTCCTACGAGCAGTACTTC
CDR3: CASSLDRGVSYEQYF

J: TRBJ2-7
D: NA
size: NA
V: TRBV2
DNA: TGTGCCAGCGTCGTGGGAGGGGGGGACTACGAGCAGTACTTC
CDR3: CASVVGGGDYEQYF

J: TRBJ1-1
D: NA
size: NA
V: TRBV7-2
DNA: TGTGCCAGCAGCTTTGGGGAGGGAGGGGCTGAAGCTTTCTTT
CDR3: CASSFGEGGAEAFF

J: TRBJ2-3
D: NA
size: NA
V: TRBV28
DNA: TGTGCCAGCAGCGGGGATGGGACAGATACGCAGTATTTT
CDR3: CASSGDGTDTQYF

J: TRBJ1-1
D: NA
size: NA
V: TRBV28
DNA: TGTGCCAGTCGCGACACTGAAGCTTTCTTT
CDR3: CASRDTEAFF

J: TRBJ2-1
D: TRBD1
size: once
V: TRBV14
DNA: TGTGCCAGCAGCCTTCTACCGGGACAGGGGGCGTGGAATGAGCAGTTCTTC
CDR3: CASSLLPGQGAWNEQFF

J: TRBJ1-3
D: TRBD1
size: NA
V: TRBV29-1
DNA: TGCAGCGCCAAGACAGGGTCCGGAAACACCATATATTTT
CDR3: CSAKTGSGNTIYF

J: TRBJ1-2
D: TRBD1
size: NA
V: TRBV5-1
DNA: TGCGCCAGCAGCTCAGGACAGGGGAATGGCTACACCTTC
CDR3: CASSSGQGNGYTF

J: TRBJ2-1
D: TRBD2
size: NA
V: TRBV4-1
DNA: TGCGCCAGCAGCCAAGGCGGCGGGAGGGCCCTCATGAATGAGCAGTTCTTC
CDR3: CASSQGGGRALMNEQFF

J: TRBJ1-4
D: NA
size: NA
V: TRBV6-5
DNA: TGTGCCAGCAGCAACAGGGCTATTAGGGAAAAACTGTTTTTT
CDR3: CASSNRAIREKLFF

J: TRBJ2-1
D: NA
size: NA
V: TRBV5-4
DNA: TGTGCCAGCAGCAAGCTACAGGGCAGGTTGGGGGTTCCCTACTACAATGAGCAGTTCTTC
CDR3: CASSKLQGRLGVPYYNEQFF

J: TRBJ2-7
D: TRBD2
size: few
V: TRBV4-1
DNA: TGCGCCAGCAGCCAAGAGGGGGGACTAGCGGCCTACGAGCAGTACTTC
CDR3: CASSQEGGLAAYEQYF

J: TRBJ2-3
D: TRBD1
size: NA
V: TRBV11-1
DNA: TGTGCCAGCAGCTTAGGCGGGACAGGGTTAGCAGATACGCAGTATTTT
CDR3: CASSLGGTGLADTQYF

J: TRBJ2-3
D: NA
size: once
V: TRBV6-4
DNA: TGTGCCAGCAGTGAGGCGGGCGGAGGTACAGATACGCAGTATTTT
CDR3: CASSEAGGGTDTQYF

J: TRBJ1-2
D: NA
size: NA
V: TRBV9
DNA: TGTGCCAGCAGCACATCAACAGGCCCCTATGGCTACACCTTC
CDR3: CASSTSTGPYGYTF

J: TRBJ1-2
D: NA
size: NA
V: TRBV29-1
DNA: TGCAGCGTTGACGTGGCCTCCTATGGCTACACCTTC
CDR3: CSVDVASYGYTF

J: TRBJ2-1
D: TRBD2
size: NA
V: TRBV7-2
DNA: TGTGCCAGCAGCCGGGGTAGCGGGGGCCGCTCCTACAATGAGCAGTTCTTC
CDR3: CASSRGSGGRSYNEQFF

J: TRBJ1-2
D: NA
size: NA
V: TRBV5-6
DNA: TGTGCCAGCAGCTTGCGGGGGTCGTACTATTATGGCTACACCTTC
CDR3: CASSLRGSYYYGYTF

J: TRBJ2-7
D: TRBD2
size: NA
V: TRBV10-3
DNA: TGTGCCATCAGTGACGGGCTAGCGGGGAGCTCCTACGAGCAGTACTTC
CDR3: CAISDGLAGSSYEQYF

J: TRBJ2-1
D: NA
size: NA
V: TRBV9
DNA: TGTGCCAGCAGCGGCCCGACGGCACCCTCCATCGGGAATGAGCAGTTCTTC
CDR3: CASSGPTAPSIGNEQFF

J: TRBJ2-1
D: NA
size: NA
V: TRBV6-4
DNA: TGTGCCAGCAGTGTGATGCCGGGAAACAATGAGCAGTTCTTC
CDR3: CASSVMPGNNEQFF

J: TRBJ2-7
D: TRBD2
size: NA
V: TRBV5-6
DNA: TGTGCCAGCAGCTGGGACCAGACTAGCGGGAGTTACGAGCAGTACTTC
CDR3: CASSWDQTSGSYEQYF

J: TRBJ1-1
D: NA
size: few
V: TRBV6-6
DNA: TGTGCCAGCAGTCCCCCACGGGGTCGGCTGACCACTGAAGCTTTCTTT
CDR3: CASSPPRGRLTTEAFF

J: TRBJ1-4
D: TRBD1
size: NA
V: TRBV3-1/TRBV3-2
DNA: TGTGCCAGCAGCCGGGACAGGGTAGGGAGTGAAAAACTGTTTTTT
CDR3: CASSRDRVGSEKLFF

J: TRBJ2-3
D: NA
size: NA
V: TRBV5-6
DNA: TGTGCCAGCCAATTCCTTAGCGGAAGAAGCACAGATACGCAGTATTTT
CDR3: CASQFLSGRSTDTQYF

J: TRBJ2-1
D: NA
size: NA
V: TRBV7-9
DNA: TGTGCCAGCAGCTCCCGCACCCCCAGCTCCTACAATGAGCAGTTCTTC
CDR3: CASSSRTPSSYNEQFF

J: TRBJ1-1
D: TRBD1
size: NA
V: TRBV27
DNA: TGTGCCAGCACCAACCCTCGGGGGGGACAGTTGTTGAACACTGAAGCTTTCTTT
CDR3: CASTNPRGGQLLNTEAFF

J: TRBJ1-1
D: NA
size: NA
V: TRBV2
DNA: TGTGCCAGCAGTGAAGCCTTTCGGGTCACTGAAGCTTTCTTT
CDR3: CASSEAFRVTEAFF

J: TRBJ1-2
D: NA
size: few
V: TRBV2
DNA: TGTGCCAGCAGTTCTCGGACAGCTAACTATGGCTACACCTTC
CDR3: CASSSRTANYGYTF

J: TRBJ2-2
D: NA
size: NA
V: TRBV5-1
DNA: TGCGCCAGCAGCCCAATAGCGAGTTTCACCGGGGAGCTGTTTTTT
CDR3: CASSPIASFTGELFF

J: TRBJ1-3
D: TRBD1
size: NA
V: TRBV5-1
DNA: TGCGCCAGCAGCCCGGGACAGGGTCGGGACACCATATATTTT
CDR3: CASSPGQGRDTIYF

J: TRBJ2-3
D: TRBD2
size: NA
V: TRBV5-1
DNA: TGCGCCAGCAGCCCCAGGGCGGGAGGTGCCCGGGTTACAGATACGCAGTATTTT
CDR3: CASSPRAGGARVTDTQYF

J: TRBJ2-7
D: NA
size: NA
V: TRBV7-2
DNA: TGTGCCAGCAGCTTACTCTACGAGCAGTACTTC
CDR3: CASSLLYEQYF

J: TRBJ2-3
D: TRBD1
size: once
V: TRBV7-6
DNA: TGTGCCAGCAGCCGAAGGGGGACAGTTGATAGCGCAGATACGCAGTATTTT
CDR3: CASSRRGTVDSADTQYF

J: TRBJ2-7
D: NA
size: NA
V: TRBV5-8
DNA: TGTGCCAGCAGCTTGACTTACGCCTACGAGCAGTACTTC
CDR3: CASSLTYAYEQYF

J: TRBJ1-2
D: NA
size: few
V: TRBV7-9
DNA: TGTGCCAGCAGCTTTAAAGCGAAGGGGTCCGGCTACACCTTC
CDR3: CASSFKAKGSGYTF

J: TRBJ1-5
D: NA
size: NA
V: TRBV12-3/TRBV12-4
DNA: TGTGCCAGCAGTTCCCCCTATCAGCCCCAGCATTTT
CDR3: CASSSPYQPQHF

J: TRBJ2-1
D: NA
size: NA
V: TRBV6-5
DNA: TGTGCCAGCAGTCCGGGGTCCGATTACAATGAGCAGTTCTTC
CDR3: CASSPGSDYNEQFF

J: TRBJ1-6
D: TRBD1
size: NA
V: TRBV9
DNA: TGTGCCAGCAGCGGGACAGGGGAGGGTTCACCCCTCCACTTT
CDR3: CASSGTGEGSPLHF

J: TRBJ1-4
D: TRBD1
size: NA
V: TRBV10-3
DNA: TGTGCCATCAGTTTAGGGACAGGCCCTAATGAAAAACTGTTTTTT
CDR3: CAISLGTGPNEKLFF

J: TRBJ1-3
D: NA
size: NA
V: TRBV29-1
DNA: TGCAGCGCGGCCCGGGACAACTCTGGAAACACCATATATTTT
CDR3: CSAARDNSGNTIYF

J: TRBJ2-3
D: NA
size: NA
V: TRBV7-2
DNA: TGTGCCAGCAGCTTAGGTCAGGGCCCGGATACGCAGTATTTT
CDR3: CASSLGQGPDTQYF